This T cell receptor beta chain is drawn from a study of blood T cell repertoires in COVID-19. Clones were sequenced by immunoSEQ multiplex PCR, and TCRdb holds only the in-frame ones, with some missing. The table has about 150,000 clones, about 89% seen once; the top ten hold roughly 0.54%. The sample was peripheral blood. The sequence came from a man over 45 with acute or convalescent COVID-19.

The CDR3 nucleotides read TGTGCCAGCTCATCCCACGAAGTAGGCAGGGGGCTTACTGAAGCTTTCTTT. Residues: CASSSHEVGRGLTEAFF. The chain recombines TRBV18 with TRBJ1-1, with 8 bases matching TRBD1. Per the germline V gene, CDR1 is KGHSH and CDR2 is LQKENI. The junction had 16 bases not matched to a gene; V was cut back by 5 bases and J by 5 bases. This CDR3 contains 17 residues.